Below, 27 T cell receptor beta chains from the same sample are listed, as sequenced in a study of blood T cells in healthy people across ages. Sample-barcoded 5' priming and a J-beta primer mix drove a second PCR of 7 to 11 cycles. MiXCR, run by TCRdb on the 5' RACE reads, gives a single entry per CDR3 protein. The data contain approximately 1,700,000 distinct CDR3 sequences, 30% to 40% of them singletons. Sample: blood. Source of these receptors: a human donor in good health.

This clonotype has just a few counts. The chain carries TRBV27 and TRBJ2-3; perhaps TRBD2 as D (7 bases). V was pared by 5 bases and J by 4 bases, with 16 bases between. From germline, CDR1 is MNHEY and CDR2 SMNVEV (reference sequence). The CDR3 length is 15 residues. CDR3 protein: CASSLGGAGSDTQYF. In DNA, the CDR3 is TGTGCCAGCAGTCTAGGGGGGGCAGGTTCAGATACGCAGTATTTT.

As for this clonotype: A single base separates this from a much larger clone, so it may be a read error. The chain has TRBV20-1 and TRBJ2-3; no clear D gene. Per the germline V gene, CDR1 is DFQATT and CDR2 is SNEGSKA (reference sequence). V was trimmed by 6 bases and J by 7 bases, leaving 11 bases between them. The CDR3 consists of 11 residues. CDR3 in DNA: TGCAGTGCAAACACGGTGAATACGCAGTATTTT. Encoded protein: CSANTVNTQYF.

For the CDR3, the DNA is TGTGCCAGCAGCTTCAACCGGGACGTAGCTTTCTTT. Its protein product is CASSFNRDVAFF. The chain has TRBV11-2 and TRBJ1-1; TRBD1 might be the D (5 bases). The length of the CDR3 is 12 residues. Trimming took 3 bases from V and 10 from J, leaving 12 bases between them. CDR1 and CDR2 (germline): SGHAT, FQNNGV.

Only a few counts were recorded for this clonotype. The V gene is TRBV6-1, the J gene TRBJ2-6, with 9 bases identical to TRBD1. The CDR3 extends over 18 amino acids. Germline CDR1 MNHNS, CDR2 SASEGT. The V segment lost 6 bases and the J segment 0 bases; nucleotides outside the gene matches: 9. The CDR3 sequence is CASRPGTGNPSGANVLTF. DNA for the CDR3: TGTGCCAGCAGACCTGGGACAGGGAACCCCTCTGGGGCCAACGTCCTGACTTTC.

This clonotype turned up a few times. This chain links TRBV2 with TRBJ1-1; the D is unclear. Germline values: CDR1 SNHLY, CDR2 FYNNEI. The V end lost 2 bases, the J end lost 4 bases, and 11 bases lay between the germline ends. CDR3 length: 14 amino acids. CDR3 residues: CASSERTGITEAFF. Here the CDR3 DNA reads TGTGCCAGCAGTGAAAGAACTGGGATCACTGAAGCTTTCTTT. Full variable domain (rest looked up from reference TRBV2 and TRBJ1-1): EPEVTQTPSHQVTQMGQEVILRCVPISNHLYFYWYRQILGQKVEFLVSFYNNEISEKSEIFDDQFSVERPDGSNFTLKIRSTKLEDSAMYFCASSERTGITEAFFGQGTRLTVV.

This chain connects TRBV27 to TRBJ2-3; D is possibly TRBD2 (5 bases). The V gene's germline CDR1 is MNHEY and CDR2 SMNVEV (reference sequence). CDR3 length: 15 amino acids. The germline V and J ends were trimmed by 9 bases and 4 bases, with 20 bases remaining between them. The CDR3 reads CASREYAETADTQYF. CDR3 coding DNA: TGTGCCAGTAGGGAGTACGCTGAGACGGCAGATACGCAGTATTTT.

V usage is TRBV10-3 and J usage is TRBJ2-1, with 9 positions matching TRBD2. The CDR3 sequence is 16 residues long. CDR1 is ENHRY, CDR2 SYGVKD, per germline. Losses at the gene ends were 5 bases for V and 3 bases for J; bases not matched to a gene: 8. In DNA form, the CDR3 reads TGTGCCATCAGTTCGAGCGGGGGGCAGGGCTACAATGAGCAGTTCTTC. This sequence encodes CAISSSGGQGYNEQFF.

CDR3 protein: CASSWIVDNEQYF. The CDR3 bases are TGTGCCAGCAGTTGGATCGTGGACAACGAGCAGTACTTC. The chain couples TRBV12-3 or TRBV12-4 to TRBJ2-7, with TRBD1 as a possible D gene (5 bases). The germline V and J ends were trimmed by 4 bases and 5 bases, with 12 bases remaining between them. The CDR3 runs to 13 residues.

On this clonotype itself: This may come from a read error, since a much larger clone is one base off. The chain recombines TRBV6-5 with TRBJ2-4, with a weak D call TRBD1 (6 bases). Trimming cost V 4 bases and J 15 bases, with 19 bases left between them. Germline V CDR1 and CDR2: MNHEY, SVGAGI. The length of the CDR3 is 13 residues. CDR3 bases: TGTGCCAGCAGTTCCAGGGGTTCCTACGAGCGGTACTTC. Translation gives CASSSRGSYERYF.

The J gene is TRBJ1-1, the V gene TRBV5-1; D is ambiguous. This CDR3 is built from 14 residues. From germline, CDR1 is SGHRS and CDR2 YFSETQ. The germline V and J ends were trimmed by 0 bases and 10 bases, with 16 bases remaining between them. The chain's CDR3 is CASSLGVGRLGAFF. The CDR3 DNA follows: TGCGCCAGCAGCTTGGGGGTCGGTAGACTTGGAGCTTTCTTT.

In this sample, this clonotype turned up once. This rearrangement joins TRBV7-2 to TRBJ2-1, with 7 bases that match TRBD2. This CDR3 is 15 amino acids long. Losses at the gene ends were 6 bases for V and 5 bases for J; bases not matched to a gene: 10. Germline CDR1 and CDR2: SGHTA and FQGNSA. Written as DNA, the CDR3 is TGTACCAGCAGATCTGCTAGCGGCACAAACAATGAGCAGTTCTTC. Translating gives CTSRSASGTNNEQFF.

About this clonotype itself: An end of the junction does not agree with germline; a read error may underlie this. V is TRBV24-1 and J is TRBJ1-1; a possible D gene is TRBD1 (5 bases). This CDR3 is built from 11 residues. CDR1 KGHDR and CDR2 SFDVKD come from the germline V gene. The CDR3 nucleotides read TGTGCCACAGGGGTGAACACTGAAACTTTCTTT. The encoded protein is CATGVNTETFF.

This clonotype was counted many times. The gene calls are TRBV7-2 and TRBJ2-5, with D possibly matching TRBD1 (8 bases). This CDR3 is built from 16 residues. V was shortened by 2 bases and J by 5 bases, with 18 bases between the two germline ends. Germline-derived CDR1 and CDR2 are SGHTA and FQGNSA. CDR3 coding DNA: TGTGCCAGCAGCTTAAACAGGGGGGGTAACGGGGAGACCCAGTACTTC. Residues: CASSLNRGGNGETQYF.

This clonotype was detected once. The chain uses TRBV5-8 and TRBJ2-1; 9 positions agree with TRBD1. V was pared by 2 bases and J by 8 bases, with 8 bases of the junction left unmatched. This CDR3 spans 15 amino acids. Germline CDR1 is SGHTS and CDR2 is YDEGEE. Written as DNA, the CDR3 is TGTGCCAGCAGCTTCCGCGGGACAGGGCGGGATGAGCAGTTCTTC. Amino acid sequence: CASSFRGTGRDEQFF.

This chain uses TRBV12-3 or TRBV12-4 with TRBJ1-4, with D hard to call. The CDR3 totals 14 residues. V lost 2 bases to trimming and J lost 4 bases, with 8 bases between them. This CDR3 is CASSLYGDNEKLFF. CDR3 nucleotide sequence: TGTGCCAGCAGTTTATACGGGGATAATGAAAAACTGTTTTTT.

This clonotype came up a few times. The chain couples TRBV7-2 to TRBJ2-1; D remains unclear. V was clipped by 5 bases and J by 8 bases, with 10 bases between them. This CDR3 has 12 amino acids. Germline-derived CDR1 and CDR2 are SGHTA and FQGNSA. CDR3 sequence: CASSTTWDEQFF. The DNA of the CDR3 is TGTGCCAGCAGCACCACCTGGGATGAGCAGTTCTTC. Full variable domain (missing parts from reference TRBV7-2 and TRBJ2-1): GAGVSQSPSNKVTEKGKDVELRCDPISGHTALYWYRQSLGQGLEFLIYFQGNSAPDKSGLPSDRFSAERTGGSVSTLTIQRTQQEDSAVYLCASSTTWDEQFFGPGTRLTVL.

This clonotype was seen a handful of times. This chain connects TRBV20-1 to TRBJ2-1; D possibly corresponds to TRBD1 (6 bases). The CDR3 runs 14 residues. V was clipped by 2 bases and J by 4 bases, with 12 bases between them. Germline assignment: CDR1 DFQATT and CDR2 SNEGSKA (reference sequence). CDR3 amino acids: CSARRVGGYNEQFF. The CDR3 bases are TGCAGTGCTAGAAGAGTAGGGGGATACAATGAGCAGTTCTTC.

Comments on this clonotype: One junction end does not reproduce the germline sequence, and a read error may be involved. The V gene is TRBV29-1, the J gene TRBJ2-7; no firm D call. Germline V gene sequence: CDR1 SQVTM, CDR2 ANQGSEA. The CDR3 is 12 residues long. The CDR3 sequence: CSVALQSYDQYF. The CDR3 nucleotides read TGCAGCGTTGCCTTACAATCCTACGATCAGTACTTC.

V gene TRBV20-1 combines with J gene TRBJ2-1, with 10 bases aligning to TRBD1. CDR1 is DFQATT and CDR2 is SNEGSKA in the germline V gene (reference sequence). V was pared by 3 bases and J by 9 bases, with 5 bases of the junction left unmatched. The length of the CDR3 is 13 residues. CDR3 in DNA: TGCAGTGCTAGTTACAGACAGGGGGCTGAGCAGTTCTTC. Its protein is CSASYRQGAEQFF.

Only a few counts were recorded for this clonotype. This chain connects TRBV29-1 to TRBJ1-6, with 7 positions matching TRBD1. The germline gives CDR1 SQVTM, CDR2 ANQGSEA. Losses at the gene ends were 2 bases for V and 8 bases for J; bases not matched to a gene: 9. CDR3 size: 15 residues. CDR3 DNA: TGCAGCGTTGAACAGGGGACAGTCACTGATTCACCCCTCCACTTT. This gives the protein CSVEQGTVTDSPLHF.

The CDR3 protein is CASSPTGDGWNQPQHF. DNA of the CDR3: TGTGCCAGCAGCCCAACAGGGGACGGGTGGAATCAGCCCCAGCATTTT. The chain carries TRBV6-1 and TRBJ1-5, with 7 bases that match TRBD1. The V and J ends lost 6 bases and 4 bases, in that order; junction bases with no gene match: 12. This CDR3 spans 16 amino acids. The germline V gene encodes CDR1 MNHNS and CDR2 SASEGT.

The CDR3: CSASLVDEQFF. DNA for the CDR3: TGCAGTGCTAGTTTAGTCGATGAGCAGTTCTTC. The J gene is TRBJ2-1, the V gene TRBV20-1, with D uncertain. This CDR3 is 11 amino acids long. Between the trimmed V and J ends, which lost 3 bases and 8 bases, there was a span of 8 bases. Per the germline V gene, CDR1 is DFQATT and CDR2 is SNEGSKA (reference sequence).

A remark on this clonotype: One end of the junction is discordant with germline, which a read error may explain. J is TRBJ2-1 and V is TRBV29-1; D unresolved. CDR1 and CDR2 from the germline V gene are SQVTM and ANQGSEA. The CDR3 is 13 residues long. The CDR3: CCVRSISYNEQFF. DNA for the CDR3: TGCTGCGTTCGCTCTATCTCCTACAATGAGCAGTTCTTC.

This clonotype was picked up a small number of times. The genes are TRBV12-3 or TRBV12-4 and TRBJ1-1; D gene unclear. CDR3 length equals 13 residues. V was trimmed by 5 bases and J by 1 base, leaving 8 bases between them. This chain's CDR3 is CASSPDQNTEAFF. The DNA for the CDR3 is TGTGCCAGCAGTCCGGACCAGAACACTGAAGCTTTCTTT.

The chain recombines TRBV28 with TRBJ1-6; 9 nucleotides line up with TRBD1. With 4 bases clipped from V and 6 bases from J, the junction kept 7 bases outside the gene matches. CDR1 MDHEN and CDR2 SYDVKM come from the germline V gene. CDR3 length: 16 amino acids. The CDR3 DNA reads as TGTGCCAGCAGTTCCTATACAGGGGGCTTTAATTCACCCCTCCACTTT. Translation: CASSSYTGGFNSPLHF.

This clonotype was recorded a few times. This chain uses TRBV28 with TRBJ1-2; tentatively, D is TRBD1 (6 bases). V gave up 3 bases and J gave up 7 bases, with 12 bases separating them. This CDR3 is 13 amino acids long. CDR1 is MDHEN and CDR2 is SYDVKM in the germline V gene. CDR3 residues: CASSFRGQFGYTF. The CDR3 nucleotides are TGTGCCAGCAGTTTTCGCGGACAGTTTGGCTACACCTTC.

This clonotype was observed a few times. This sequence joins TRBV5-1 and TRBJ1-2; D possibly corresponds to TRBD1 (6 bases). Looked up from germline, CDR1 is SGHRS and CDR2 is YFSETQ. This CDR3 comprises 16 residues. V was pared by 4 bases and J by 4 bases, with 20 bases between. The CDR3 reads CASSGGARRRLYGYTF. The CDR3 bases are TGCGCCAGCAGCGGGGGGGCTCGGCGGCGACTCTATGGCTACACCTTC.